The rows below give T cell receptor beta chains drawn from one sample of a study of blood T cell repertoires in COVID-19. The repertoire was sequenced with immunoSEQ multiplex PCR; TCRdb's copy has only in-frame clones and lacks some. The sample contains about 160,000 clones, 80% to 90% of which appear only once. The sequencing sample was made of peripheral blood. The receptors come from a woman in her seventies with acute or convalescent COVID-19. Both conserved end residues are part of each CDR3. Each record gives: V gene, clone size, D gene, J gene, CDR3 protein, CDR3 DNA. D genes are given only for firm matches. Size tells how often a clone was seen (once, few, many) or the class of an expanded clone, and some rows leave it out.

v_gene: TRBV3-1/TRBV3-2; abundance: -; d_gene: TRBD1; j_gene: TRBJ2-7; CDR3aa: CASRSSQGDLFYEQYF; CDR3nt: TGTGCCAGCAGATCGAGCCAGGGGGACCTCTTCTACGAGCAGTACTTC
v_gene: TRBV6-5; abundance: -; d_gene: TRBD1; j_gene: TRBJ1-1; CDR3aa: CASNLGQGVTEAFF; CDR3nt: TGTGCCAGCAACTTAGGACAGGGAGTCACTGAAGCTTTCTTT
v_gene: TRBV5-4; abundance: once; d_gene: TRBD2; j_gene: TRBJ2-1; CDR3aa: CASSLGGAGLANNEQFF; CDR3nt: TGTGCCAGCAGCTTGGGGGGGGCCGGACTAGCTAACAATGAGCAGTTCTTC
v_gene: TRBV19; abundance: -; d_gene: TRBD1; j_gene: TRBJ2-6; CDR3aa: CASSQGAGANVLTF; CDR3nt: TGTGCCAGTAGTCAGGGGGCTGGGGCCAACGTCCTGACTTTC
v_gene: TRBV5-1; abundance: -; d_gene: TRBD1; j_gene: TRBJ2-7; CDR3aa: CASSSAPPGQGGEQYF; CDR3nt: TGCGCCAGCAGTTCAGCACCCCCGGGACAGGGTGGAGAGCAGTACTTC
v_gene: TRBV7-2; abundance: -; d_gene: TRBD2; j_gene: TRBJ2-2; CDR3aa: CASSLISGRNTGELFF; CDR3nt: TGTGCCAGCAGCTTAATCAGCGGGAGGAACACCGGGGAGCTGTTTTTT
v_gene: TRBV7-9; abundance: -; d_gene: TRBD2; j_gene: TRBJ2-1; CDR3aa: CASSPSGSSYNEQFF; CDR3nt: TGTGCCAGCAGCCCCAGCGGGAGTTCCTACAATGAGCAGTTCTTC
v_gene: TRBV28; abundance: -; d_gene: TRBD1; j_gene: TRBJ1-5; CDR3aa: CASSLRAGGVHF; CDR3nt: TGTGCCAGCAGTTTGAGGGCAGGGGGCGTCCATTTT
v_gene: TRBV6-5; abundance: few; d_gene: -; j_gene: TRBJ1-1; CDR3aa: CASSTGHLNTEAFF; CDR3nt: TGTGCCAGCAGTACGGGACACTTGAACACTGAAGCTTTCTTT
v_gene: TRBV7-9; abundance: -; d_gene: TRBD1; j_gene: TRBJ1-2; CDR3aa: CASSPQTGWGYGYTF; CDR3nt: TGTGCCAGCAGCCCGCAGACAGGGTGGGGCTATGGCTACACCTTC
v_gene: TRBV19; abundance: -; d_gene: -; j_gene: TRBJ1-1; CDR3aa: CASSTLDRYGTEAFF; CDR3nt: TGTGCCAGTAGTACATTAGACAGGTACGGCACTGAAGCTTTCTTT
v_gene: TRBV18; abundance: -; d_gene: TRBD1; j_gene: TRBJ1-2; CDR3aa: CASSPLGQERAVVGYTF; CDR3nt: TGTGCCAGCTCACCACTCGGACAGGAAAGGGCCGTTGTCGGCTACACCTTC
v_gene: TRBV5-8; abundance: -; d_gene: -; j_gene: TRBJ1-4; CDR3aa: CASSLLPEKLFF; CDR3nt: TGTGCCAGCAGCTTGCTCCCTGAAAAACTGTTTTTT
v_gene: TRBV2; abundance: -; d_gene: -; j_gene: TRBJ1-2; CDR3aa: CASSEERGSYGYTF; CDR3nt: TGTGCCAGCAGCGAGGAGAGGGGGAGTTATGGCTACACCTTC
v_gene: TRBV9; abundance: -; d_gene: TRBD1; j_gene: TRBJ2-7; CDR3aa: CASSVGHPGQGLHEQYF; CDR3nt: TGTGCCAGCAGCGTAGGCCACCCCGGACAGGGGCTCCACGAGCAGTACTTC
v_gene: TRBV7-2; abundance: -; d_gene: TRBD2; j_gene: TRBJ2-7; CDR3aa: CASSFERGSSYEQYF; CDR3nt: TGTGCCAGCAGCTTTGAGCGGGGGAGCTCCTACGAGCAGTACTTC
v_gene: TRBV2; abundance: -; d_gene: -; j_gene: TRBJ1-1; CDR3aa: CASRYRVMNTEAFF; CDR3nt: TGTGCCAGCAGATACAGGGTTATGAACACTGAAGCTTTCTTT
v_gene: TRBV4-3; abundance: -; d_gene: -; j_gene: TRBJ1-2; CDR3aa: CASSQDEGIAGYTF; CDR3nt: TGCGCCAGCAGCCAAGATGAGGGAATAGCTGGCTACACCTTC
v_gene: TRBV4-1; abundance: -; d_gene: -; j_gene: TRBJ2-2; CDR3aa: CASRDKGTGELFF; CDR3nt: TGCGCCAGTAGGGACAAGGGTACCGGGGAGCTGTTTTTT
v_gene: TRBV29-1; abundance: -; d_gene: -; j_gene: TRBJ2-1; CDR3aa: CSVEDLSGRRNEQFF; CDR3nt: TGCAGCGTTGAAGATCTGTCAGGGCGTCGCAATGAGCAGTTCTTC
v_gene: TRBV28; abundance: -; d_gene: TRBD1; j_gene: TRBJ1-6; CDR3aa: CASTRDSIPSPLHF; CDR3nt: TGTGCCAGCACCAGGGACAGCATTCCTTCACCCCTCCACTTT
v_gene: TRBV7-2; abundance: -; d_gene: TRBD1; j_gene: TRBJ1-2; CDR3aa: CASSLGPDRAHGYTF; CDR3nt: TGTGCCAGCAGCTTAGGTCCCGACAGGGCACACGGCTACACCTTC
v_gene: TRBV4-3; abundance: -; d_gene: TRBD2; j_gene: TRBJ2-3; CDR3aa: CASSQDERGVRNTQYF; CDR3nt: TGCGCCAGCAGCCAAGATGAGCGGGGGGTAAGAAATACGCAGTATTTT
v_gene: TRBV10-3; abundance: once; d_gene: TRBD1; j_gene: TRBJ1-2; CDR3aa: CAIGDRGRDYGYTF; CDR3nt: TGTGCCATCGGAGACAGGGGGAGAGACTATGGCTACACCTTC
v_gene: TRBV7-2; abundance: few; d_gene: -; j_gene: TRBJ1-2; CDR3aa: CASSLAAGNGYTF; CDR3nt: TGTGCCAGCAGCTTAGCGGCAGGGAATGGCTACACCTTC
v_gene: TRBV30; abundance: -; d_gene: TRBD2; j_gene: TRBJ2-7; CDR3aa: CAWKGLGTYEQYF; CDR3nt: TGTGCCTGGAAGGGACTAGGAACCTACGAGCAGTACTTC
v_gene: TRBV7-2; abundance: once; d_gene: -; j_gene: TRBJ1-4; CDR3aa: CASSLSKGINEKLFF; CDR3nt: TGTGCCAGCAGCTTATCTAAGGGGATTAATGAAAAACTGTTTTTT
v_gene: TRBV3-1/TRBV3-2; abundance: -; d_gene: TRBD2; j_gene: TRBJ2-1; CDR3aa: CASSQDGRERDEGSEQFF; CDR3nt: TGTGCCAGCAGCCAAGACGGGCGGGAGAGGGATGAGGGAAGTGAGCAGTTCTTC
v_gene: TRBV11-2; abundance: few; d_gene: -; j_gene: TRBJ2-7; CDR3aa: CASSPLGALYEQYF; CDR3nt: TGTGCCAGCAGCCCCTTGGGCGCTCTCTACGAGCAGTACTTC
v_gene: TRBV4-3; abundance: -; d_gene: -; j_gene: TRBJ1-6; CDR3aa: CASSQDYGGGSYNSPLHF; CDR3nt: TGCGCCAGCAGTCAAGATTACGGAGGAGGCTCCTATAATTCACCCCTCCACTTT
v_gene: TRBV5-4; abundance: -; d_gene: TRBD2; j_gene: TRBJ2-1; CDR3aa: CASSWGAGDNEQFF; CDR3nt: TGTGCCAGCAGCTGGGGTGCGGGAGACAATGAGCAGTTCTTC
v_gene: TRBV12-3/TRBV12-4; abundance: -; d_gene: -; j_gene: TRBJ1-2; CDR3aa: CASRGGSNYGYTF; CDR3nt: TGTGCCAGCAGAGGGGGTTCTAACTATGGCTACACCTTC
v_gene: TRBV29-1; abundance: -; d_gene: -; j_gene: TRBJ1-1; CDR3aa: CSVEGGFTEAFF; CDR3nt: TGCAGCGTTGAGGGGGGTTTCACTGAAGCTTTCTTT
v_gene: TRBV3-1/TRBV3-2; abundance: -; d_gene: TRBD2; j_gene: TRBJ2-7; CDR3aa: CASSQLAGEQSYEQYF; CDR3nt: TGTGCCAGCAGCCAGTTAGCGGGAGAGCAGTCCTACGAGCAGTACTTC
v_gene: TRBV30; abundance: -; d_gene: -; j_gene: TRBJ2-5; CDR3aa: CAWNQRAIQETQYF; CDR3nt: TGTGCCTGGAACCAGCGGGCCATCCAAGAGACCCAGTACTTC
v_gene: TRBV9; abundance: -; d_gene: TRBD1; j_gene: TRBJ1-4; CDR3aa: CASSVGGPGGSNEKLFF; CDR3nt: TGTGCCAGCAGCGTAGGGGGGCCAGGGGGTTCCAATGAAAAACTGTTTTTT